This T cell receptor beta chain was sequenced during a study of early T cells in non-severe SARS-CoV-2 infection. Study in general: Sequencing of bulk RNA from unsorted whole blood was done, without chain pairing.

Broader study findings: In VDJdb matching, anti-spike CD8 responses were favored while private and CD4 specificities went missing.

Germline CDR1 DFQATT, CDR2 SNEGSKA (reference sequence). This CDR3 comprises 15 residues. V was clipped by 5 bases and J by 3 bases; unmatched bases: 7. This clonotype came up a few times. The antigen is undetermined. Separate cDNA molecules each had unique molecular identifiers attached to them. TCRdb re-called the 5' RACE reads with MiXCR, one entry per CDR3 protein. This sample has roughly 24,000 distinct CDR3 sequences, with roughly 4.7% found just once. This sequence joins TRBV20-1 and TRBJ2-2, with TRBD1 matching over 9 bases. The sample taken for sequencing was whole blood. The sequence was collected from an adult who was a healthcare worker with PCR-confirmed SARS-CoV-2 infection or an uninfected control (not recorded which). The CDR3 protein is CSAAGQGLYTGELFF. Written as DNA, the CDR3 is TGCAGTGCTGCGGGACAGGGTCTTTACACCGGGGAGCTGTTTTTT.